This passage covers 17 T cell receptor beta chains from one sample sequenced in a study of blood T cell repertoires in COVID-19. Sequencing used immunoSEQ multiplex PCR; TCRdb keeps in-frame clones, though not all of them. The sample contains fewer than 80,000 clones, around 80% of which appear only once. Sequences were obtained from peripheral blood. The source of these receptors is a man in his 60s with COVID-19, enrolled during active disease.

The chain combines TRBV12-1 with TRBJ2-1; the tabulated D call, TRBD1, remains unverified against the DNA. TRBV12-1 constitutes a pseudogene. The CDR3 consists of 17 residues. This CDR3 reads CASSPKEADRGWNEQFF. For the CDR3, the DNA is TGTGCCAGCAGCCCAAAAGAAGCGGACAGGGGGTGGAATGAGCAGTTCTTC.

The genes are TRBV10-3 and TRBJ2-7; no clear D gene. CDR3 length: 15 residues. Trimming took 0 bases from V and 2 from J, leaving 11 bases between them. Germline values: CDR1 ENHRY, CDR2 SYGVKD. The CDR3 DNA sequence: TGTGCCATCAGTGAGTCGGAACTACTACCCTACGAGCAGTACTTC. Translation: CAISESELLPYEQYF.

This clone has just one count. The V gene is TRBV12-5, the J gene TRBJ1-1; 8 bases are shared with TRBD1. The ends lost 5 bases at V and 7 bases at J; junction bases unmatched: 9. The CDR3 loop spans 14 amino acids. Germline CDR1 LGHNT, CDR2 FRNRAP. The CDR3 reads CASGHRTGPFEAFF. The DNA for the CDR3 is TGTGCTAGTGGTCATAGGACAGGGCCATTTGAAGCTTTCTTT.

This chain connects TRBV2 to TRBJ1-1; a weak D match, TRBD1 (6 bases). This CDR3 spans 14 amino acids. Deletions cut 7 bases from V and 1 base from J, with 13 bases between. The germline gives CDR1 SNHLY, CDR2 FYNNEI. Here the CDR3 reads CASNKHRENTEAFF. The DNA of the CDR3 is TGTGCCAGCAACAAGCACAGGGAGAACACTGAAGCTTTCTTT.

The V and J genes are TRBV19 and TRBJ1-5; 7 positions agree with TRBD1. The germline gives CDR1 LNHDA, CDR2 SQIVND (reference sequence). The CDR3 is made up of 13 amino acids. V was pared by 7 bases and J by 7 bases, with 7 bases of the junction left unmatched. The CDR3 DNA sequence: TGTGCCAGTACCGACAGGGAAGGCCAGCCCCAGCATTTT. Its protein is CASTDREGQPQHF.

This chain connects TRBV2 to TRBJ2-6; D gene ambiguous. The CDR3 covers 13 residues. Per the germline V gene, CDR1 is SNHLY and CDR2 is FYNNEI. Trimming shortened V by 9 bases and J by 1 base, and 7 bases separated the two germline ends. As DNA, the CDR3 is TGTGCCAGGCAACAATCTGGGGCCAACGTCCTGACTTTC. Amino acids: CARQQSGANVLTF.

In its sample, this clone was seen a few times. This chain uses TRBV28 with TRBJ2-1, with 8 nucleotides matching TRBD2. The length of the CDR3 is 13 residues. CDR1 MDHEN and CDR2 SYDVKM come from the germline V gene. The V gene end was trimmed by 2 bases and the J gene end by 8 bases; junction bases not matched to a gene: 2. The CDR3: CASSLRAGDEQFF. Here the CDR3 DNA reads TGTGCCAGCAGTTTACGAGCGGGGGATGAGCAGTTCTTC.

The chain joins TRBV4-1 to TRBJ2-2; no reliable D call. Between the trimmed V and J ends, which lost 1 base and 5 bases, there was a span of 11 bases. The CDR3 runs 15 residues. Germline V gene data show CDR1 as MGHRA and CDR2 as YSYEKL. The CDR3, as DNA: TGCGCCAGCAGCCAAGTTCTATACGTGACCGGGGAGCTGTTTTTT. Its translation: CASSQVLYVTGELFF.

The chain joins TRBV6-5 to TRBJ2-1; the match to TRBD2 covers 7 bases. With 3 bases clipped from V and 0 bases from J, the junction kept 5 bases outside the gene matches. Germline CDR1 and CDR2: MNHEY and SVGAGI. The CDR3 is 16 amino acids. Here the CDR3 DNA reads TGTGCCAGCAGTTATAGCGGGCAGAGCTCCTACAATGAGCAGTTCTTC. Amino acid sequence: CASSYSGQSSYNEQFF.

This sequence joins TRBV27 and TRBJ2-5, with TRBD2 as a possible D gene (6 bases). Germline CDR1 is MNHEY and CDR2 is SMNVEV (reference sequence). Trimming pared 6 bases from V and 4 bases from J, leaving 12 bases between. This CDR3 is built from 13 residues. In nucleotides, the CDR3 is TGTGCCAGCAGCCCCCTCGGGGGAGAGACCCAGTACTTC. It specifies CASSPLGGETQYF.

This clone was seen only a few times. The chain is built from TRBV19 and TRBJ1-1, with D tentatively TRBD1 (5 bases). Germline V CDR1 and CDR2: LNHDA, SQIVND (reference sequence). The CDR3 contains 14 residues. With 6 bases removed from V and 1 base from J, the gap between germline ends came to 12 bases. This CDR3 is CASRMGTANTEAFF. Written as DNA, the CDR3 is TGTGCCAGTAGAATGGGGACTGCGAACACTGAAGCTTTCTTT.

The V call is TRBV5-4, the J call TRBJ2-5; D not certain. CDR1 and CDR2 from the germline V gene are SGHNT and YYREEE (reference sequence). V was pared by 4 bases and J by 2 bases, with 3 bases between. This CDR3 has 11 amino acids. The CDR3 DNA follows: TGTGCCAGCAGCCTACAAGAGACCCAGTACTTC. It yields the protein CASSLQETQYF. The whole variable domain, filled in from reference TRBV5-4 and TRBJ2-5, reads ETGVTQSPTHLIKTRGQQVTLRCSSQSGHNTVSWYQQALGQGPQFIFQYYREEENGRGNFPPRFSGLQFPNYSSELNVNALELDDSALYLCASSLQETQYFGPGTRLLVL.

In DNA, the CDR3 is TGTGCCAGTAGTAAAAGGACAGGGGGCGCCTCGGGCACTGAAGCTTTCTTT. Protein product: CASSKRTGGASGTEAFF. The V call is TRBV19, the J call TRBJ1-1, with 11 bases fitting TRBD1. V dropped 4 bases and J dropped 4; count of bases not matched to a gene: 11. Germline lookup yields CDR1 LNHDA and CDR2 SQIVND (reference sequence). The CDR3 sequence is 17 residues long.

The CDR3 loop reads CAISAGGAGNTIYF. The DNA of the CDR3 is TGTGCCATCAGTGCTGGGGGGGCTGGAAACACCATATATTTT. This chain connects TRBV10-3 to TRBJ1-3; a possible D gene is TRBD1 (5 bases). Trimming cost V 4 bases and J 2 bases, with 9 bases left between them. This CDR3 has 14 residues. Germline values: CDR1 ENHRY, CDR2 SYGVKD.

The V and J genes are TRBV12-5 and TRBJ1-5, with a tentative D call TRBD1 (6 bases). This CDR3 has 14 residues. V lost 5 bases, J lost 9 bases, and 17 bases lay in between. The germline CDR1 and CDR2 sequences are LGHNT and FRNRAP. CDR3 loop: CASGLGGLAWPQHF. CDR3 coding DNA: TGTGCTAGTGGTCTGGGGGGCTTAGCCTGGCCCCAGCATTTT.

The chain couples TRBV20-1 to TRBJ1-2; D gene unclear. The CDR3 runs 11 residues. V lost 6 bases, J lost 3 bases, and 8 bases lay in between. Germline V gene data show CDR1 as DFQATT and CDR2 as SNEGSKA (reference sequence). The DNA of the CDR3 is TGCAGTGCCTACACAGACTATGGCTACACCTTC. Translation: CSAYTDYGYTF.

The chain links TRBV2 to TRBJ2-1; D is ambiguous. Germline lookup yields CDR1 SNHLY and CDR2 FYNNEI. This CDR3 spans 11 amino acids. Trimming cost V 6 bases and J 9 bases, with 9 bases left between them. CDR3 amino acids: CASRKEVEQFF. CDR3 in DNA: TGTGCCAGCAGGAAAGAGGTTGAGCAGTTCTTC.